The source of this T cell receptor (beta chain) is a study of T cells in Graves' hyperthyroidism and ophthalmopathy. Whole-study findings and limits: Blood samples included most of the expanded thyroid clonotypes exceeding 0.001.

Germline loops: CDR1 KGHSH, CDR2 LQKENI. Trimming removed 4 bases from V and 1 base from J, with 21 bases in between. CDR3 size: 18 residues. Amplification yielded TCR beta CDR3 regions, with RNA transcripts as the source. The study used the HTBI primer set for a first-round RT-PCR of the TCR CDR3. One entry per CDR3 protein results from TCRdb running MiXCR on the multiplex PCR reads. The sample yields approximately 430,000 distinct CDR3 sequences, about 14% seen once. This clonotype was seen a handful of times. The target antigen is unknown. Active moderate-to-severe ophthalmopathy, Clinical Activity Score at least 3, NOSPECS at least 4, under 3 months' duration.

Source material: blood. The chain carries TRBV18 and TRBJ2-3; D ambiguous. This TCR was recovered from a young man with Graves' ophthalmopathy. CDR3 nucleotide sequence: TGTGCCAGCTCACGCGCCTTCTTGCGGTCCTCTGGCACAGATACGCAGTATTTT. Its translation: CASSRAFLRSSGTDTQYF.